Below are 19 T cell receptor beta chains sequenced from a single sample in a study of blood T cells in healthy people across ages. Together with a sample-barcoded 5' primer, a J-beta primer mix was included in a second PCR lasting about 6 to 11 cycles. TCRdb used MiXCR to reprocess the 5' RACE reads, holding one entry per CDR3 protein. The sample yields 550,000 to 750,000 distinct CDR3 sequences, more than 20% seen once. The specimen was blood. These receptors all come from a man in his 70s in good health.

There are many counts of this clonotype. CDR3 bases: TGTGCCAGCAGCTTTGCAGGGGGCTACGAGCAGTACTTC. Protein sequence: CASSFAGGYEQYF. The V and J genes are TRBV7-8 and TRBJ2-7; 7 bases are a match to TRBD1. The CDR3 runs to 13 residues. J lost 3 bases, V lost 3 bases, and 2 bases had no gene match. CDR1 is SGHVS and CDR2 is FQNEAQ in the germline V gene.

The chain combines TRBV6-2 or TRBV6-3 with TRBJ1-5; no clear D gene. V shed 4 bases and J shed 0 bases, with 10 bases lying between them. The CDR3 length is 15 residues. Germline CDR1 MNHEY, CDR2 SVGEGT. CDR3 residues: CASSSGDNSNQPQHF. The CDR3 bases are TGTGCCAGCAGTTCCGGGGATAATAGCAATCAGCCCCAGCATTTT.

In this sample, this clonotype turned up a few times. The chain couples TRBV15 to TRBJ1-4; 8 bases map to TRBD1. Germline trimming cut 2 bases from V and 8 bases from J; bases unmatched to any gene: 10. This CDR3 region has 16 residues. Germline V gene sequence: CDR1 LNHNV, CDR2 YYDKDF (reference sequence). CDR3 residues: CATSRLATGVGEKLFF. In DNA form, the CDR3 reads TGTGCCACCAGCAGATTGGCGACAGGGGTGGGCGAAAAACTGTTTTTT.

The J gene is TRBJ2-7, the V gene TRBV29-1; D may correspond to TRBD1 or TRBD2 (5 bases each). CDR1 SQVTM and CDR2 ANQGSEA come from the germline V gene. V was cut by 5 bases and J by 4 bases, with 12 bases left in between. The CDR3 has 12 amino acids. The CDR3 reads CSVRVEGYEQYF. CDR3 DNA: TGCAGCGTTAGGGTTGAGGGGTACGAGCAGTACTTC.

The chain joins TRBV11-2 to TRBJ2-1; 8 bases align to TRBD1. Matching the DNA end better, TRBJ2-7 makes the J call doubtful. The germline V gene has CDR1 SGHAT and CDR2 FQNNGV. The CDR3 sequence is 14 residues long. The CDR3 DNA sequence: TGTGCCAGCGGCACAGGGGGTGTCTCCTACGAGCAGTACTTC. Its protein is CASGTGGVSYEQYF.

The chain combines TRBV6-4 with TRBJ2-1, with 7 bases lining up with TRBD1. The germline CDR1 and CDR2 sequences are MRHNA and SNTAGT. V lost 5 bases to trimming and J lost 4 bases; unmatched junction nucleotides: 8. This CDR3 contains 15 residues. The CDR3 sequence is CASSTGAWDYNEQFF. The CDR3 coding sequence is TGTGCCAGCAGTACAGGGGCATGGGATTACAATGAGCAGTTCTTC.

In its sample, this clonotype was seen a few times. This chain connects TRBV6-5 to TRBJ2-1, with unresolved D. Germline values: CDR1 MNHEY, CDR2 SVGAGI. This CDR3 is built from 14 residues. The V end was cut by 2 bases, the J end by 5 bases, with 10 bases between. CDR3 DNA sequence: TGTGCCAGCAGTTACCTCCGGACCGACAATGAGCAGTTCTTC. This encodes CASSYLRTDNEQFF.

This clonotype occurred many times. The chain joins TRBV4-1 to TRBJ2-7; D might be TRBD2 (6 bases). The CDR3 covers 14 residues. Germline V gene sequence: CDR1 MGHRA, CDR2 YSYEKL. V was trimmed by 4 bases and J by 3 bases, leaving 13 bases between them. CDR3 sequence: CASSPDRGGYEQYF. The CDR3 DNA reads TGCGCCAGCAGCCCGGATAGGGGAGGCTACGAGCAGTACTTC.

The chain recombines TRBV6-1 with TRBJ1-3, with D possibly being TRBD1 (6 bases). CDR1 is MNHNS and CDR2 is SASEGT in the germline V gene. The CDR3 runs 16 residues. With 5 bases removed from V and 1 base from J, the gap between germline ends came to 15 bases. The CDR3 DNA is TGTGCCAGCAGTATAACAGGGTCATTTTCTGGAAACACCATATATTTT. Translated, it gives CASSITGSFSGNTIYF.

This clonotype was recorded a few times. V usage is TRBV7-2 and J usage is TRBJ2-2, with TRBD2 identical over 10 bases. Germline values: CDR1 SGHTA, CDR2 FQGNSA. This CDR3 comprises 17 residues. Trimming removed 7 bases from V and 4 bases from J; junction bases left unmatched: 12. The CDR3 sequence is CASTSGTSGTATGELFF. The CDR3 nucleotides read TGTGCCAGCACTTCAGGAACTAGCGGGACCGCCACCGGGGAGCTGTTTTTT.

The chain combines TRBV9 with TRBJ2-1, with D tentatively TRBD2 (5 bases). Trimming cost V 0 bases and J 0 bases, with 10 bases left between them. Germline V gene lookup returns CDR1 SGDLS and CDR2 YYNGEE. This CDR3 region has 16 residues. CDR3 coding DNA: TGTGCCAGCAGCGTAGAGGTTGGGAGCTCCTACAATGAGCAGTTCTTC. Translating gives CASSVEVGSSYNEQFF.

The CDR3 loop reads CASSRSINEQFF. In nucleotides, the CDR3 is TGTGCCAGCAGTCGAAGTATCAATGAGCAGTTCTTC. This sequence joins TRBV6-5 and TRBJ2-1; no reliable D call. Germline lookup yields CDR1 MNHEY and CDR2 SVGAGI. The length of the CDR3 is 12 residues. V lost 5 bases, J lost 6 bases, and 8 bases lay in between.

The gene calls are TRBV5-6 and TRBJ1-1; 8 nucleotides align to TRBD1. Unmatched junction bases numbered 5, after V lost 0 bases and J lost 1 base. CDR3 length: 16 residues. In germline, CDR1 is SGHDT, CDR2 YYEEEE. CDR3: CASSLGPTGGNTEAFF. The CDR3 nucleotides are TGTGCCAGCAGCTTGGGGCCTACAGGGGGGAACACTGAAGCTTTCTTT.

This clonotype was recorded a few times. The chain joins TRBV2 to TRBJ2-3; D is unresolved. Germline CDR1 SNHLY, CDR2 FYNNEI. This CDR3 has 12 residues. V gave up 7 bases and J gave up 6 bases, with 11 bases separating them. The CDR3 sequence is CASKAEVDTQYF. The CDR3 DNA follows: TGTGCCAGCAAGGCCGAGGTCGATACGCAGTATTTT.

This clonotype came up a few times. The rearrangement links TRBV7-8 to TRBJ2-7, with TRBD1 as a possible D gene (6 bases). CDR1 and CDR2 (germline): SGHVS, FQNEAQ. The CDR3 spans 16 residues. V gave up 5 bases and J gave up 5 bases, with 22 bases separating them. The CDR3 DNA sequence: TGTGCCAGCAGCCATCCAAAAGCAGGGGCGACTAACGAGCAGTACTTC. Its translation is CASSHPKAGATNEQYF.

Regarding this clonotype: Given a much more abundant clone one base away, this may be a read error. V gene TRBV28 combines with J gene TRBJ2-4; D possibly corresponds to TRBD2 (6 bases). CDR1 MDHEN and CDR2 SYDVKM come from the germline V gene. The CDR3 spans 14 residues. In DNA form, the CDR3 reads TGTGCCTCATGCGGGGCCCTAGCCAAAAACATTCAGTGCTTC. It is translated as CASCGALAKNIQCF.

This rearrangement joins TRBV20-1 to TRBJ2-3; 10 bases line up with TRBD2. CDR1 DFQATT and CDR2 SNEGSKA come from the germline V gene (reference sequence). J gave up 4 bases and V 3 bases, and 10 bases lay outside the gene matches. The CDR3 loop spans 16 amino acids. The chain's CDR3 is CSASAASGSSSDTQYF. CDR3 DNA: TGCAGTGCTAGTGCCGCTAGCGGGAGTTCATCAGATACGCAGTATTTT.

The J gene is TRBJ2-1, the V gene TRBV10-3; D possibly uses TRBD1 or TRBD2 (6 bases each). The V end lost 3 bases, the J end lost 7 bases, and 16 bases lay between the germline ends. Germline CDR1 ENHRY, CDR2 SYGVKD. This CDR3 region has 15 residues. The CDR3 DNA sequence: TGTGCCATCAGTGATAGGACTGGGGGGCTGAATGAGCAGTTCTTC. It specifies CAISDRTGGLNEQFF.

This chain connects TRBV7-8 to TRBJ2-1; D is unclear. Germline V gene lookup returns CDR1 SGHVS and CDR2 FQNEAQ. The CDR3 is made up of 16 amino acids. The ends were cut back, 1 base at V and 3 bases at J, with 13 bases in the middle. The CDR3 DNA follows: TGTGCCAGCAGCTTAGATCCGCTCCTTAACTACAATGAGCAGTTCTTC. Amino acid sequence: CASSLDPLLNYNEQFF.